These T cell receptor beta chains were read from a single sample in a study of CD8 T cells in Susac syndrome. In TCRdb, the immunoSEQ multiplex PCR reads were re-called with MiXCR into one record per CDR3 protein. This table holds around 170,000 distinct CDR3 sequences, around 94% found once. The sample taken for sequencing was CD4+ T cells from PBMCs. Receptors originate from a human donor with Susac syndrome. CDR3s include the opening cysteine and the closing phenylalanine or tryptophan. The D gene is left open where the match is weak. Clone size is stated in some rows and not others, as once, few, many or a class when expanded.

v_gene	j_gene	d_gene	abundance	CDR3nt	CDR3aa
TRBV19	TRBJ1-1	TRBD1	.	TGTGCCAGTATGGACAGGGCTGAAGCTTTCTTT	CASMDRAEAFF
TRBV7-9	TRBJ2-4	TRBD2	.	TGTGCCAGCAGCTTAGGAGAGGGCGGGAGGAACATTCAGTACTTC	CASSLGEGGRNIQYF
TRBV18	TRBJ1-1	.	.	TGTGCCAGCTCACCACCGAGGAATGCGGCCACGATTGAAGCTTTCTTT	CASSPPRNAATIEAFF
TRBV3-1	TRBJ2-1	TRBD2	.	TGTGCCAGCAGCCAAGACTATCAACGGGGGGGAGCATGCTTCTTC	CASSQDYQRGGACFF
TRBV20-1	TRBJ1-1	.	.	TGCAGTGCGGGTGGTTGGACAGCGGACACTGAAGCTTTCTTT	CSAGGWTADTEAFF
TRBV5-1	TRBJ2-7	TRBD1	.	TGCGCCAGCAACCGGGACAGGCTTTCCTACGAGCAGTACTTC	CASNRDRLSYEQYF
TRBV9	TRBJ1-1	.	.	TGTGCCAGCAGCGTAGGGGAGGCGGGGACTGAAGCTTTCTTT	CASSVGEAGTEAFF
TRBV3-1	TRBJ2-1	.	.	TGTGCCAGCAGCCAGTTGACAAGTGAAGGTGAGCAGTTCTTC	CASSQLTSEGEQFF
TRBV29-1	TRBJ2-3	.	.	TGCAGCGTTGAAAGAAGTTGGAGCACAGATACGCAGTATTTT	CSVERSWSTDTQYF
TRBV5-4	TRBJ2-2	TRBD2	.	TGTGCCAGCAGCCCCGGGGGGGCAACGAACACCGGGGAGCTGTTTTTT	CASSPGGATNTGELFF
TRBV4-1	TRBJ2-1	TRBD2	.	TGCGCCAGCAGCCAGTCCGGACTAGCGGGGAAGTTCTTC	CASSQSGLAGKFF
TRBV20-1	TRBJ1-1	.	.	TGCAGTGCTAGAGACCGGGGGGCGAATGAAGCTTTCTTT	CSARDRGANEAFF
TRBV20-1	TRBJ2-5	.	.	TGCAGTGCTATCGCGGGGGCATGGGAGACCCAGTACTTC	CSAIAGAWETQYF
TRBV12-3/TRBV12-4	TRBJ2-4	TRBD1	.	TGTGCCAGCAGTCTCGACAGGGGTCAGTACTTC	CASSLDRGQYF
TRBV7-2	TRBJ1-6	.	.	TGTGCCAGCAGGCTCTACAGCAAGAATTCACCCCTCCACTTT	CASRLYSKNSPLHF
TRBV14	TRBJ2-5	.	once	TGTGCCAGCAGCCAAGATGTAGGGGGAGAGACCCAGTACTTC	CASSQDVGGETQYF
TRBV16	TRBJ1-3	.	.	TGTGCCAGCAGCCAATCACAAGGGGAAGGAAACACCATATATTTT	CASSQSQGEGNTIYF
TRBV2	TRBJ2-3	.	.	TGTGCCAGCAGCGGCCCGGACGATACGCAGTATTTT	CASSGPDDTQYF
TRBV2	TRBJ1-2	TRBD1	.	TGTGCCAGCAGTGAACGGGACAGCTTGACCTTC	CASSERDSLTF
TRBV3-1	TRBJ2-7	.	.	TGTGCCAGCAGCCAAGTCGAATCAGGGGGGGAGCAGTACTTC	CASSQVESGGEQYF
TRBV9	TRBJ1-6	.	.	TGTGCCAGTCTCCTTTTACAACGGGATAATTCACCCCTCCACTTT	CASLLLQRDNSPLHF
TRBV29-1	TRBJ2-4	.	.	TGCAGCGCTGAACTATCAGCCAAAAACATTCAGTACTTC	CSAELSAKNIQYF
TRBV7-2	TRBJ1-2	TRBD1	.	TGTGCCAGCAGAGAAGGGGGCAGCTATGGCTACACCTTC	CASREGGSYGYTF
TRBV28	TRBJ2-5	.	.	TGTGCCAGCAAGTCGGGGGGCAGGGAGACCCAGTACTTC	CASKSGGRETQYF
TRBV7-2	TRBJ1-2	.	.	TGTGCCAGCAGCTCCGGACAGCAATATGGCTACACCTTC	CASSSGQQYGYTF
TRBV20-1	TRBJ2-7	.	.	TGCAGTGCTAGTCGGGACACCTACGAGCAGTACTTC	CSASRDTYEQYF
TRBV5-1	TRBJ2-7	TRBD2	.	TGCGCCAGCAGTGCCGAAGGTAGCGGGGGGGCTCAGCAGTACTTC	CASSAEGSGGAQQYF
TRBV20-1	TRBJ2-3	TRBD2	.	TGCAGTGCCCCTTTCGCTAGCGGGGGGATAGATACGCAGTATTTT	CSAPFASGGIDTQYF
TRBV15	TRBJ1-5	.	.	TGTGCCACCAGCAGAGATCGAGCAGGGTTCGGTAACAATCAGCCCCAGCATTTT	CATSRDRAGFGNNQPQHF
TRBV7-3	TRBJ2-3	TRBD2	.	TGTGCCAGCAGCTCCGCCCGCGGGGGGCTAACAGATACGCAGTATTTT	CASSSARGGLTDTQYF
TRBV25-1	TRBJ2-7	TRBD1	.	TGTGCCAGCAGGTCGGACAGGGGGCCGGGCTCCTACGAGCAGTACTTC	CASRSDRGPGSYEQYF